This is a list of T cell receptor beta chains from one sample in a study of cytomegalovirus exposure and HLA in healthy donors. Only in-frame clones appear in the TCRdb table, and some are missing; sequencing was by immunoSEQ multiplex PCR. The sample gives over 55,000 clones, about four fifths of which show up once; around 1.5% is in the top ten. Input material: PBMCs. The receptors shown here come from a middle-aged man in good health and CMV-seronegative. Both conserved end residues are part of each CDR3. Fields, in order: V gene, D gene, clone size, J gene, CDR3 protein, CDR3 DNA. A D gene is named only where the DNA matches it firmly. For some rows the clone size is stated as once, few or many, or as a class when expanded; others skip it.

>TRBV12-5|-|-|TRBJ2-5
CASGLGGGGGFEETQYF
TGTGCTAGTGGTTTGGGAGGGGGAGGGGGGTTTGAAGAGACCCAGTACTTC
>TRBV5-8|-|-|TRBJ2-7
CASSLGLGSYEQYF
TGTGCCAGCAGCTTGGGGCTGGGGAGCTACGAGCAGTACTTC
>TRBV5-5|TRBD1|once|TRBJ1-5
CASSWDRGQSQHF
TGTGCCAGCAGCTGGGACAGGGGGCAGTCCCAGCATTTT
>TRBV6-5|-|-|TRBJ2-7
CASRWGLTTGEQYF
TGTGCCAGCCGCTGGGGACTCACTACGGGGGAGCAGTACTTC
>TRBV14|TRBD1|once|TRBJ2-1
CASSQYPGQGYNEQFF
TGTGCCAGCAGCCAATACCCGGGACAGGGTTACAATGAGCAGTTCTTC
>TRBV27|TRBD2|-|TRBJ2-7
CASSFGTSGDYEQYF
TGTGCCAGCAGTTTTGGGACTAGCGGGGACTACGAGCAGTACTTC
>TRBV18|-|-|TRBJ1-1
CASSLLGREGAEAFF
TGTGCCAGCTCACTCCTCGGGAGGGAGGGGGCTGAAGCTTTCTTT
>TRBV6-5|-|-|TRBJ2-7
CASSYRGTYEQYF
TGTGCCAGCAGTTACAGAGGAACCTACGAGCAGTACTTC
>TRBV19|-|-|TRBJ1-6
CATRGVAGSGSPLHF
TGTGCCACTAGGGGGGTGGCGGGGTCCGGTTCACCCCTCCACTTT
>TRBV28|-|-|TRBJ1-5
CASSLWEGSSNQPQHF
TGTGCCAGCAGTTTATGGGAGGGTTCGAGCAATCAGCCCCAGCATTTT
>TRBV5-1|TRBD1|-|TRBJ1-6
CASSAGGDRGNSPLHF
TGCGCCAGCAGCGCTGGAGGGGACAGGGGTAATTCACCCCTCCACTTT
>TRBV27|TRBD1|-|TRBJ2-7
CASSPSGTVISYEQYF
TGTGCCAGCAGTCCTTCAGGGACAGTGATTTCCTACGAGCAGTACTTC
>TRBV28|TRBD1|-|TRBJ1-2
CASSLSLTGVDPNYGYTF
TGTGCCAGCAGTTTAAGTCTTACAGGGGTGGACCCTAACTATGGCTACACCTTC
>TRBV5-8|TRBD1|-|TRBJ1-1
CASSEDRGRTEAFF
TGTGCCAGCAGCGAGGACAGGGGGCGAACTGAAGCTTTCTTT
>TRBV5-4|TRBD1|-|TRBJ2-2
CASSPWVGQGSGELFF
TGTGCCAGCAGCCCTTGGGTGGGACAGGGCTCCGGGGAGCTGTTTTTT
>TRBV6-5|TRBD1|-|TRBJ2-1
CASSGTDNSYNEQFF
TGTGCCAGCAGTGGGACAGACAACTCCTACAATGAGCAGTTCTTC
>TRBV11-2|-|few|TRBJ1-6
CASSETSSYNSPLHF
TGTGCCAGCAGCGAAACGAGCTCCTATAATTCACCCCTCCACTTT
>TRBV11-3|TRBD1|-|TRBJ1-1
CASSRIRTGGTEAFF
TGTGCCAGCAGCCGCATCAGGACAGGGGGCACTGAAGCTTTCTTT
>TRBV19|-|-|TRBJ1-5
CASSRLQDSNQPQHF
TGTGCCAGTAGTCGGTTACAGGATAGCAATCAGCCCCAGCATTTT
>TRBV6-1|-|-|TRBJ1-5
CASTQAQGGQPQHF
TGTGCCAGCACACAGGCCCAGGGCGGTCAGCCCCAGCATTTT
>TRBV7-6|TRBD2|-|TRBJ2-3
CASSLRDTNYGTSGATDTQYF
TGTGCCAGCAGCTTACGGGACACAAATTATGGGACTAGCGGGGCCACAGATACGCAGTATTTT
>TRBV28|TRBD2|-|TRBJ2-3
CASSSRTSGGALDTQYF
TGTGCCAGCAGTTCTCGGACTAGCGGGGGGGCCTTGGATACGCAGTATTTT
>TRBV29-1|-|few|TRBJ2-3
CSGGERGGLTDTQYF
TGCAGCGGGGGGGAGCGCGGGGGCCTCACAGATACGCAGTATTTT
>TRBV7-9|-|-|TRBJ2-5
CASKPGVQETQYF
TGTGCCAGCAAACCGGGGGTCCAAGAGACCCAGTACTTC
>TRBV28|-|-|TRBJ2-3
CASSPLLGGSTDTQYF
TGTGCCAGCAGTCCCCTATTGGGGGGAAGCACAGATACGCAGTATTTT
>TRBV18|-|-|TRBJ2-3
CASSPRRRQGHTDTQYF
TGTGCCAGCTCACCACGGCGCAGACAAGGACACACAGATACGCAGTATTTT
>TRBV18|TRBD1|-|TRBJ1-3
CASSWTGYPMELDGNTIYF
TGTGCCAGCTCATGGACAGGGTACCCGATGGAGTTGGATGGAAACACCATATATTTT
>TRBV5-6|-|-|TRBJ1-5
CASSLAGDQPQHF
TGTGCCAGCAGCTTGGCGGGAGATCAGCCCCAGCATTTT
>TRBV11-2|-|few|TRBJ2-5
CASSLAFDFLETQYF
TGTGCCAGCAGCTTAGCGTTTGACTTTCTGGAGACCCAGTACTTC
>TRBV2|TRBD2|-|TRBJ2-7
CASRKGLGGEQYF
TGTGCCAGCAGAAAGGGACTAGGTGGCGAGCAGTACTTC
>TRBV11-3|-|-|TRBJ2-7
CASSLASDGVEQYF
TGTGCCAGCAGCTTAGCTTCCGATGGAGTCGAGCAGTACTTC
>TRBV5-4|-|-|TRBJ2-1
CASSLLRNEQFF
TGTGCCAGCAGCTTACTGAGGAATGAGCAGTTCTTC
>TRBV15|TRBD1|once|TRBJ1-1
CATSSRQGYTEAFF
TGTGCCACCAGCAGTAGACAGGGGTACACTGAAGCTTTCTTT
>TRBV7-9|-|-|TRBJ1-3
CASSKQGGAGNTIYF
TGTGCCAGCAGCAAACAGGGTGGGGCTGGAAACACCATATATTTT
>TRBV6-1|TRBD2|-|TRBJ2-2
CASSEAGLATGELFF
TGTGCCAGCAGTGAAGCCGGACTAGCAACCGGGGAGCTGTTTTTT
>TRBV9|-|-|TRBJ1-2
CASSESPSSYESYTF
TGTGCCAGCAGCGAAAGCCCATCCTCCTATGAAAGCTACACCTTC
>TRBV5-4|TRBD1|-|TRBJ1-1
CASSPPDRESTEAFF
TGTGCCAGCAGCCCACCGGACAGGGAATCGACTGAAGCTTTCTTT
>TRBV27|TRBD2|-|TRBJ2-3
CASSWSGGAADTQYF
TGTGCCAGCAGTTGGAGCGGGGGGGCGGCTGATACGCAGTATTTT
>TRBV30|-|-|TRBJ2-2
CAWSVLLGGTGELFF
TGTGCCTGGAGTGTATTATTGGGAGGCACCGGGGAGCTGTTTTTT
>TRBV29-1|-|-|TRBJ1-1
CSVHAQVENTEAFF
TGCAGCGTTCATGCACAGGTGGAGAACACTGAAGCTTTCTTT
>TRBV5-4|TRBD2|-|TRBJ2-5
CASSLDSGTRIGTQYF
TGTGCCAGCAGCTTGGACTCCGGGACTAGGATCGGGACCCAGTACTTC
>TRBV11-3|-|once|TRBJ1-1
CASSLVLGGLNTEAFF
TGTGCCAGCAGCTTAGTGTTAGGCGGGTTAAACACTGAAGCTTTCTTT
>TRBV4-2|TRBD1|-|TRBJ1-4
CASSQVGGGPTNEKLFF
TGTGCCAGCAGCCAAGTAGGAGGGGGCCCAACTAATGAAAAACTGTTTTTT
>TRBV28|TRBD1|-|TRBJ1-4
CASSLGDRVGEKLFF
TGTGCCAGCAGTTTAGGGGACAGGGTGGGTGAAAAACTGTTTTTT
>TRBV2|-|-|TRBJ1-2
CASSEASQGGYGYTF
TGTGCCAGCAGTGAAGCGAGCCAGGGCGGCTATGGCTACACCTTC
>TRBV6-5|TRBD1|few|TRBJ2-2
CASRRRTGGTGELFF
TGTGCCAGCAGGCGACGGACAGGGGGTACCGGGGAGCTGTTTTTT
>TRBV19|-|-|TRBJ2-2
CASLNLYTGELFF
TGTGCCAGCCTAAATCTTTACACCGGGGAGCTGTTTTTT
>TRBV11-3|-|-|TRBJ2-7
CASQDLQHYEQYF
TGTGCCAGCCAGGATCTTCAGCATTACGAGCAGTACTTC
>TRBV4-2|-|-|TRBJ1-6
CASSQQTNSPLHF
TGTGCCAGCAGCCAACAGACAAATTCACCCCTCCACTTT
>TRBV4-3|TRBD1|-|TRBJ2-2
CASSQGGLPGQTNTGELFF
TGCGCCAGCAGCCAAGGTGGTCTACCGGGACAGACGAACACCGGGGAGCTGTTTTTT
>TRBV25-1|-|-|TRBJ2-5
CASSELGNRALPYF
TGTGCCAGCAGTGAATTGGGGAACAGGGCGTTACCGTACTTC
>TRBV11-3|TRBD1|-|TRBJ1-3
CASSLAGGGTGNTIYF
TGTGCCAGCAGCTTGGCGGGAGGGGGCACTGGAAACACCATATATTTT
>TRBV6-4|TRBD2|-|TRBJ2-7
CASSDLLAGYEQYF
TGTGCCAGCAGTGACTTACTAGCGGGGTACGAGCAGTACTTC
>TRBV5-1|-|-|TRBJ2-5
CASSSGGGLVTQYF
TGCGCCAGCAGCTCGGGAGGGGGCCTGGTGACCCAGTACTTC